Below are 24 T cell receptor beta chains sequenced from a single sample in a study of blood T cell repertoires in COVID-19. Method: immunoSEQ multiplex PCR; TCRdb's copy keeps in-frame clones and lacks some. The sample consists of about 65,000 clones, over 80% of them appearing once. Material: peripheral blood. All receptors come from a human donor in a cohort sampled during active COVID-19.

Only one count was recorded for this clone. The V and J genes are TRBV24-1 and TRBJ2-1, with D hard to call. Trimming took 6 bases from V and 0 from J, leaving 11 bases between them. The CDR3 runs 15 residues. Germline CDR1 and CDR2: KGHDR and SFDVKD. The CDR3 DNA reads TGTGCCACCAGTAGTTATCTAAGCTCCTACAATGAGCAGTTCTTC. This encodes CATSSYLSSYNEQFF.

The chain employs TRBV6-5 and TRBJ2-2; 10 nucleotides align to TRBD1. Germline assignment: CDR1 MNHEY and CDR2 SVGAGI. V was clipped by 6 bases and J by 5 bases; unmatched bases: 6. This CDR3 spans 15 amino acids. This CDR3 is CASRPPGQGTGELFF. The CDR3 DNA reads TGTGCCAGCAGACCACCGGGACAGGGGACCGGGGAGCTGTTTTTT.

The gene calls are TRBV7-7 and TRBJ2-1, with D possibly being TRBD2 (5 bases). The germline V gene has CDR1 SSHAT and CDR2 FNYEAQ (reference sequence). Trimming stripped 1 base from V and 10 bases from J, with 11 bases between. The CDR3 has 13 amino acids. CDR3 loop: CASSLVEGGEQFF. The DNA for the CDR3 is TGTGCCAGCAGCTTAGTCGAGGGTGGGGAGCAGTTCTTC.

This chain connects TRBV4-1 to TRBJ1-2, with no clear D. This CDR3 comprises 16 residues. Germline-derived CDR1 and CDR2 are MGHRA and YSYEKL. With 4 bases removed from V and 4 bases from J, the gap between germline ends came to 19 bases. This chain's CDR3 is CASSPTGLNGGYGYTF. In DNA form, the CDR3 reads TGCGCCAGCAGCCCAACCGGACTTAATGGCGGCTATGGCTACACCTTC.

The gene calls are TRBV11-2 and TRBJ1-1, with 12 bases identical to TRBD1. Trimming took 1 base from V and 8 from J; bases not matched to a gene: 5. The germline V gene has CDR1 SGHAT and CDR2 FQNNGV. This CDR3 spans 15 amino acids. CDR3 amino acids: CASSLAGQGAGEAFF. The CDR3 DNA reads TGTGCCAGCAGCTTAGCGGGACAGGGGGCGGGAGAAGCTTTCTTT.

The chain uses TRBV18 and TRBJ2-2, with D unresolved. Germline loops: CDR1 KGHSH, CDR2 LQKENI. V lost 5 bases, J lost 6 bases, and 7 bases lay in between. CDR3 length: 12 amino acids. CDR3 loop: CASSFQAGELFF. In nucleotides, the CDR3 is TGTGCCAGCTCATTTCAGGCCGGGGAGCTGTTTTTT.

The CDR3 coding sequence is TGTGCCAGCTCCAGGGCCGTCAGGGGGGATGGCTACACCTTC. Residues: CASSRAVRGDGYTF. This chain connects TRBV18 to TRBJ1-2; 7 bases agree with TRBD1. The CDR3 is made up of 14 amino acids. V dropped 6 bases and J dropped 6; count of bases not matched to a gene: 10. CDR1 and CDR2 from the germline V gene are KGHSH and LQKENI.

The table lists this clone with a count of one. The V gene is TRBV5-5, the J gene TRBJ2-3, with TRBD2 matching 7 bases. The germline gives CDR1 SGHKS, CDR2 YYEKEE (reference sequence). Unmatched junction bases numbered 10, after V lost 3 bases and J lost 0 bases. The CDR3 contains 17 residues. The CDR3 DNA is TGTGCCAGCAGCTCCGAAACGCTAGCGGTGAGCACAGATACGCAGTATTTT. It encodes CASSSETLAVSTDTQYF.

This clone was counted once. CDR3 nucleotides: TGCGCCAGCAGCTTGGCCGGAGCGGGGGCAGAGAGAGATACGCAGTATTTT. It is translated as CASSLAGAGAERDTQYF. The rearrangement links TRBV5-1 to TRBJ2-3; 8 bases are a match to TRBD2. The CDR3 is 17 amino acids. Germline loops: CDR1 SGHRS, CDR2 YFSETQ. V shed 0 bases and J 5 bases; nucleotides not matched to a gene: 11.

This clone is a singleton in its sample. CDR3 DNA sequence: TGTGCCAGCAGCCAAGGTCTACGATATAATTCACCCCTCCACTTT. This encodes CASSQGLRYNSPLHF. The V gene is TRBV3-1 (or the pseudogene TRBV3-2), the J gene TRBJ1-6; D remains unclear. The CDR3 sequence is 15 residues long. V lost 1 base, J lost 4 bases, and 8 bases lay in between. CDR1 is LGHDT, CDR2 YNNKEL, per germline (reference sequence).

The genes are TRBV12-5 and TRBJ1-4, with 9 bases lining up with TRBD1. V lost 5 bases to trimming and J lost 3 bases; unmatched junction nucleotides: 10. Germline values: CDR1 LGHNT, CDR2 FRNRAP. This CDR3 is built from 17 residues. The CDR3, as DNA: TGTGCTAGTGGTCCTGGACAGGGGTTTAATTCTAATGAAAAACTGTTTTTT. Amino acids: CASGPGQGFNSNEKLFF.

The chain employs TRBV28 and TRBJ2-7; 10 nucleotides match TRBD2. Germline-derived CDR1 and CDR2 are MDHEN and SYDVKM. The trim removed 4 bases at V and 1 base at J, leaving 4 bases unmatched. CDR3 size: 15 residues. CDR3 coding DNA: TGTGCCAGCAGTTCTAGCGGGGGTGGGTCCTACGAGCAGTACTTC. Translating gives CASSSSGGGSYEQYF.

This chain connects TRBV3-1 (or the pseudogene TRBV3-2) to TRBJ2-1; D unresolved. Trimming pared 3 bases from V and 8 bases from J, leaving 14 bases between. This CDR3 is built from 14 residues. Germline CDR1 and CDR2: LGHDT and YNNKEL (reference sequence). The CDR3 DNA is TGTGCCAGCAGCCATCCTAGTGACCTCGATGAGCAGTTCTTC. Translated, it gives CASSHPSDLDEQFF.

This chain joins TRBV7-2 and TRBJ2-1; 7 nucleotides align to TRBD1. Germline CDR1 and CDR2: SGHTA and FQGNSA. CDR3 length: 16 residues. The V segment lost 5 bases and the J segment 3 bases; nucleotides outside the gene matches: 10. CDR3 in amino acids: CASSLRQGDSYNEQFF. The DNA for the CDR3 is TGTGCCAGCAGCCTACGACAGGGAGACAGCTACAATGAGCAGTTCTTC.

V gene TRBV11-2 combines with J gene TRBJ1-1; D might be TRBD1 (5 bases). This CDR3 is 17 amino acids long. Trimming left V 1 base short and J 5 bases short, with 20 bases between. Germline CDR1 is SGHAT and CDR2 is FQNNGV. CDR3 DNA sequence: TGTGCCAGCAGCTTAGGCTTCTCAGGGCGGCGAAAGACTGAAGCTTTCTTT. Amino acids: CASSLGFSGRRKTEAFF.

This clone was observed once. This chain uses TRBV30 with TRBJ1-5, with a weak D call TRBD1 (5 bases). CDR1 GTSNPN and CDR2 SVGIG come from the germline V gene (reference sequence). The V and J ends lost 0 bases and 1 base respectively, with 10 bases between them. The CDR3 consists of 15 residues. CDR3: CAWSVRQLSNQPQHF. The CDR3 coding sequence is TGTGCCTGGAGTGTACGACAGTTGAGCAATCAGCCCCAGCATTTT.

This rearrangement joins TRBV7-9 to TRBJ1-1; D call uncertain. The CDR3 is 15 amino acids. Germline lookup yields CDR1 SEHNR and CDR2 FQNEAQ (reference sequence). Trimming removed 1 base at V and 1 base at J, with 10 bases between. The CDR3 is CASSLVSGRNTEAFF. The CDR3 DNA reads TGTGCCAGCAGCTTAGTATCTGGGAGGAACACTGAAGCTTTCTTT. The variable domain in full, completed from reference TRBV7-9 and TRBJ1-1, reads DTGVSQNPRHKITKRGQNVTFRCDPISEHNRLYWYRQTLGQGPEFLTYFQNEAQLEKSRLLSDRFSAERPKGSFSTLEIQRTEQGDSAMYLCASSLVSGRNTEAFFGQGTRLTVV.

The chain is built from TRBV7-2 and TRBJ2-3; 7 nucleotides agree with TRBD2. The CDR3 is 14 amino acids. Trimming took 0 bases from V and 7 from J; bases not matched to a gene: 4. Germline V gene lookup returns CDR1 SGHTA and CDR2 FQGNSA. The CDR3: CASSLAGGRNTQYF. DNA of the CDR3: TGTGCCAGCAGCTTAGCGGGGGGGAGGAATACGCAGTATTTT.

The CDR3 DNA reads as TGTGCCAGCAGCCAAGAAGGGAGTAATGAGCAGTTCTTC. Amino acid sequence: CASSQEGSNEQFF. This rearrangement joins TRBV4-2 to TRBJ2-1; perhaps TRBD2 as D (5 bases). Trimming removed 0 bases from V and 7 bases from J, with 7 bases in between. Germline loops: CDR1 LGHNA, CDR2 YNFKEQ. CDR3 length: 13 residues.

The rearrangement uses TRBV7-2 and TRBJ1-2, with 9 positions matching TRBD1. V lost 6 bases to trimming and J lost 4 bases; unmatched junction nucleotides: 6. The CDR3 has 14 residues. The germline V gene has CDR1 SGHTA and CDR2 FQGNSA. The CDR3 sequence: CASRGTGWSYGYTF. The CDR3 DNA reads as TGTGCCAGCAGAGGGACAGGGTGGAGCTATGGCTACACCTTC.

This clone was seen a handful of times. The chain combines TRBV30 with TRBJ2-1; D remains unclear. CDR3 length equals 16 residues. CDR1 is GTSNPN, CDR2 SVGIG, per germline (reference sequence). Trimming took 0 bases from V and 0 from J, leaving 12 bases between them. CDR3 in amino acids: CAWSVGPGRSYNEQFF. The CDR3 DNA reads TGTGCCTGGAGTGTGGGTCCAGGCCGCTCCTACAATGAGCAGTTCTTC.

The chain recombines TRBV9 with TRBJ2-7; 10 nucleotides line up with TRBD2. Germline CDR1 and CDR2: SGDLS and YYNGEE. With V trimmed by 4 bases and J by 2 bases, 6 bases remained unmatched. CDR3 size: 15 residues. This chain's CDR3 is CASSTGLAAPYEQYF. CDR3 in DNA: TGTGCCAGCAGCACCGGACTAGCGGCCCCCTACGAGCAGTACTTC.

This rearrangement joins TRBV5-5 to TRBJ2-4; D might be TRBD1 (6 bases). V was pared by 0 bases and J by 0 bases, with 10 bases between. The CDR3 consists of 16 residues. Germline lookup yields CDR1 SGHKS and CDR2 YYEKEE (reference sequence). CDR3: CASSLARGQAKNIQYF. CDR3 bases: TGTGCCAGCAGCTTGGCAAGGGGACAAGCCAAAAACATTCAGTACTTC.

This chain uses TRBV6-2 or TRBV6-3 with TRBJ1-2; 11 nucleotides agree with TRBD1. The CDR3 sequence is 15 residues long. V was clipped by 7 bases and J by 6 bases; unmatched bases: 10. Per germline, CDR1 MNHEY and CDR2 SVGEGT. CDR3: CASIPMDRGRDGYTF. CDR3 bases: TGTGCCAGCATCCCGATGGACAGGGGGCGGGATGGCTACACCTTC.